This TCR beta chain was identified during a study of control samples from healthy donors and cancer patients. This table comes from immunoSEQ multiplex PCR, and its TCRdb copy is limited to in-frame clones, with some not included. This table has approximately 190,000 clones, 90% to 95% appearing once. V dropped 4 bases and J dropped 3 bases, with 7 bases sitting between them. The CDR3 has 13 amino acids. Germline CDR1 MNHEY, CDR2 SMNVEV (reference sequence). This clone was detected only a few times. Material: blood. The clonotype was recovered from a man aged 25 to 40 in good health. This chain uses TRBV27 with TRBJ2-4; tentative D call: TRBD1 (6 bases). Here the CDR3 reads CASSWTDKNIQYF. CDR3 coding DNA: TGTGCCAGCAGTTGGACAGACAAAAACATTCAGTACTTC.